The clone carrying this T cell receptor (beta chain) was seen only once. The target antigen is unknown. This sample is part of a study of radiation and T cells in renal cell carcinoma. Overall study results and limits: Without pretreatment biopsies, baseline tumor clonotype presence was undetermined.

The CDR3 extends over 15 amino acids. Trimming cost V 4 bases and J 11 bases; bases outside gene matches: 15. The germline V gene has CDR1 LGHNA and CDR2 YNFKEQ. Specified time point: baseline pretreatment blood. Described treatment: 15 Gy SBRT to primary tumor, nephrectomy 4 weeks later. Radiation-treated patients gave blood at baseline, week 2 and week 4. This renal cell carcinoma was of the clear cell type. Assay: immunoSEQ multiplex PCR; the TCRdb copy retains only in-frame clones and omits some. The profile shows 130,000 or so clones, nearly 90% of them singletons. The source is a woman in her forties or fifties with renal cell carcinoma. Sequenced here: blood, sampled from a patient whose treatment included radiotherapy and nephrectomy. This sequence joins TRBV4-2 and TRBJ2-3; 7 nucleotides match TRBD2. Here the CDR3 DNA reads TGTGCCAGCAGCCTTCAGGAGACTAGCCGTGGCGGGCAGTATTTT. Protein product: CASSLQETSRGGQYF.